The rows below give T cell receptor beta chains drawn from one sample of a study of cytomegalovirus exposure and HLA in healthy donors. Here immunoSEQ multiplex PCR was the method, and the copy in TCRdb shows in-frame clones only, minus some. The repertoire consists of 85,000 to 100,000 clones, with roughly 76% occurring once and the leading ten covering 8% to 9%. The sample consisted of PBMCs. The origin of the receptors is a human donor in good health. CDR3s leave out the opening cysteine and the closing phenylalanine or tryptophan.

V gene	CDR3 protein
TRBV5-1	ASSSGTVSYEQY
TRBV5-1	ASSLQGNGYT
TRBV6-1	ASSPAGFNQPQH
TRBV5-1	ASSLLLTGNTEAF
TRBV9	ASSVGGRNSGNTIY
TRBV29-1	SVSSGEYTGELF
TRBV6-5	ASSYSGGAGGTEAF
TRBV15	ATGTSNYEQY
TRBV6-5	ASSSPGLPTDTQY
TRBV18	ASLPAGGAYEQY
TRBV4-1	ASSLTLQVTREQY
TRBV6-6	ASSETSPYEQY
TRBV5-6	ASSSGGPWGTDTQY
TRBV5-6	ASSLISDRDYGYT
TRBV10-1	ASSEGLIEAEKLF
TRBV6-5	ASSLARWEQY
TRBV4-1	ASSQITGQAAYGYT
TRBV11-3	ASSSRGTGNTGELF
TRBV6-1	ASRYQGTEAF
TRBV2	ASSGDRAPTEYSTQY
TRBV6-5	ASSYTANRGLYEQY
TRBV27	ASSRKRDSYEQY
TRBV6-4	ASSVAGAPRIWKYEQY
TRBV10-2	ASSESIGRGWGNEQF
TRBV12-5	ASGTGLAGRPYEQY
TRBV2	ASSEATGVEAF
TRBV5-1	ASSLEGRDTDTQY
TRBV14	ASSRGASFSSYNEQF
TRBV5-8	ASSLVGLGEKLF
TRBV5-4	ASSLSGGVDTQY